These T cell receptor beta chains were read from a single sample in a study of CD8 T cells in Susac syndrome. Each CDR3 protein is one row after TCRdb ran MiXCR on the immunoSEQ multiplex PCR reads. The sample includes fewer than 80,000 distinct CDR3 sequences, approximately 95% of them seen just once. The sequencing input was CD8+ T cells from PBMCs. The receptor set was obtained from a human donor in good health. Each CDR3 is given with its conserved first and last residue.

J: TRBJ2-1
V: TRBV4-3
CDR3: CASSQGTGVDEQFF

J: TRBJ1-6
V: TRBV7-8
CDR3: CASSLGSGTDNSPLHF

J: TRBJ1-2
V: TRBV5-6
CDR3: CASSLNEGTYYGYTF

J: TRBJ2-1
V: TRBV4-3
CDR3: CASSQDSTGGPYNEQFF

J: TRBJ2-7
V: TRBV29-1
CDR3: CSVPYSGQGVGEQYF

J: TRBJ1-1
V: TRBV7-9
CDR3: CASSSLSGLTNTEAFF

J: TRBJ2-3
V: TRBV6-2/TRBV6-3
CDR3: CASSYSNYADTQYF

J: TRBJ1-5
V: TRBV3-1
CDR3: CASSGDGVQSQHF

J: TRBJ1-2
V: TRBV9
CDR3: CASSVRDRANYGYTF

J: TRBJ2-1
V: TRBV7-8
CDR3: CASSDPSSGWDEQFF

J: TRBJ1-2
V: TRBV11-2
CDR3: CASSLGASYGYTF

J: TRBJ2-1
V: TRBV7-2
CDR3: CASSMLLSYNEQFF

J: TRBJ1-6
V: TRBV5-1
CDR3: CASSLDAQGSPLHF

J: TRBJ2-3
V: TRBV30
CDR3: CAWSVGQGPDTQYF

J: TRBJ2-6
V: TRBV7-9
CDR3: CASSGRLTGANVLTF

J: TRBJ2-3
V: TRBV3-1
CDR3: CASSQRTDTQYF

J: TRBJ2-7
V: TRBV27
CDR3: CASRNWDGRSYEQYF

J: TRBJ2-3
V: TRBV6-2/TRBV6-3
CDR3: CASSYSMGGAEDTQYF

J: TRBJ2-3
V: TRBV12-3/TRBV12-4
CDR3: CATLGRDSSTDTQYF

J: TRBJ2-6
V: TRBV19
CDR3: CASTPRDRAGGANVLTF

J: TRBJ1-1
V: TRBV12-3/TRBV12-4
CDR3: CASGQAGMNTEAFF

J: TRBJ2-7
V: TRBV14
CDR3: CASSQEVGTDSYEQYF

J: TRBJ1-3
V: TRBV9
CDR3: CASSATGPVSGNTIYF

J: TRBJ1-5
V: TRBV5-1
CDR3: CASSHSGNGNQPQHF

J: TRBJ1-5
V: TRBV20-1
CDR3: CSATGFIGNQPQHF

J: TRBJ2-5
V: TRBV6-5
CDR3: CASSTGALQETQYF

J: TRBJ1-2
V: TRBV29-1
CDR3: CSAPGDSFYGYTF

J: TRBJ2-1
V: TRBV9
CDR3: CASSQQGGNEQFF

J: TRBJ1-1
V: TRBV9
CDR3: CASSVGGGPYLNTEAFF

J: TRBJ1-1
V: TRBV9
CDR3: CASAPGGNTEAFF

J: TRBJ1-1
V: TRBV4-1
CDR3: CASSQAPPVNTEAFF

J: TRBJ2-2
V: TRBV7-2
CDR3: CASSLTGGDNTGELFF

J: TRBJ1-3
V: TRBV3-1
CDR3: CASADRYSGNTIYF

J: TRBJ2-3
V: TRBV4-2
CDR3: CASSQERQGLTDTQYF

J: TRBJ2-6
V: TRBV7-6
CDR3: CASSPTSGANVLTF